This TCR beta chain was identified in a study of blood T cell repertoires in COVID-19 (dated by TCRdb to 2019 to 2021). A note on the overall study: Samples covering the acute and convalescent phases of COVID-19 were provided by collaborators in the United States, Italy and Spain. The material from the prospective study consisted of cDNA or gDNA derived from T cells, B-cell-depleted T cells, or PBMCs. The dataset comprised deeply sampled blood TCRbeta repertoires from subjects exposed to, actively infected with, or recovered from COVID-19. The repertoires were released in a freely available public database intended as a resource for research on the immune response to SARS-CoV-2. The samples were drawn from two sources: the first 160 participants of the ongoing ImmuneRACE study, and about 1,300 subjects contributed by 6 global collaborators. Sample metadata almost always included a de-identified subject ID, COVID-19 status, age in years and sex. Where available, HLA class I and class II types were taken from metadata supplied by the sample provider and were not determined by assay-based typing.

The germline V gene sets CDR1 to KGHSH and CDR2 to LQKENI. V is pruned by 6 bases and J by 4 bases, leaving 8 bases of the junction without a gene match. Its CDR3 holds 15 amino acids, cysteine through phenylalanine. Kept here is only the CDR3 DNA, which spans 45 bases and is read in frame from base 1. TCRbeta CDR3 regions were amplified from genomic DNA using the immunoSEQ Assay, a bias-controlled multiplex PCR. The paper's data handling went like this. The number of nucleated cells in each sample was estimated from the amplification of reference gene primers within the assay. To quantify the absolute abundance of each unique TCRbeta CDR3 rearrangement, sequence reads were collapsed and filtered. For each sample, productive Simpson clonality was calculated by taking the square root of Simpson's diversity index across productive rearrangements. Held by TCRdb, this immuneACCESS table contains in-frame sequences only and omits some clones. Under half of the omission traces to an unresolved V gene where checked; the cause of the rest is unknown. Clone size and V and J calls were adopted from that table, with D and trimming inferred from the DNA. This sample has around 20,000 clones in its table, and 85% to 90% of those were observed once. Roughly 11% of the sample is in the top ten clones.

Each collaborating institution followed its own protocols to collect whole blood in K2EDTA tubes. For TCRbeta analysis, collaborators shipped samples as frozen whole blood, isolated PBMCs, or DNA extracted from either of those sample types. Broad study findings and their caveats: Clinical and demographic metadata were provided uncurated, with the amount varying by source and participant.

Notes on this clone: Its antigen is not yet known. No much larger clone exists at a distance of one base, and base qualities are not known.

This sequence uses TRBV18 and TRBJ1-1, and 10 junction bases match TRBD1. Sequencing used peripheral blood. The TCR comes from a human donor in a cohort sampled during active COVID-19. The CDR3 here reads CASSPGQGVTTEAFF. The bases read TGTGCCAGCTCTCCCGGACAGGGGGTGACCACTGAAGCTTTCTTT. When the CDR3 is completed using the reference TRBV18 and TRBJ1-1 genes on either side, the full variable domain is NAGVMQNPRHLVRRRGQEARLRCSPMKGHSHVYWYRQLPEEGLKFMVYLQKENIIDESGMPKERFSAEFPKEGPSILRIQQVVRGDSAAYFCASSPGQGVTTEAFFGQGTRLTVV.